Reported below is one T cell receptor beta chain. The antigen remains unidentified. Unmatched junction bases numbered 9, after V lost 7 bases and J lost 10 bases. The germline gives CDR1 SQVTM, CDR2 ANQGSEA. The CDR3 totals 13 residues. The PCR was carried out with 60 Vbeta primers and 13 Jbeta primers. TCRdb keeps only in-frame clones here, not all; method: immunoSEQ multiplex PCR. The sample has around 140,000 clones; approximately 85% are singletons. These data come from a study of cytomegalovirus exposure and HLA in healthy donors. Study findings and constraints: Later on, an analysis found that several of the most significant clusters appeared to be linked to common viral pathogens, which included parvovirus B19. For most TCR sequences rarity was the rule, although some public TCRs occurred in many donors.

The sequence was obtained from a woman aged 40 to 50 in good health and CMV-seronegative. The sample comprised PBMCs. V usage is TRBV29-1 and J usage is TRBJ2-1, with 11 bases aligning to TRBD2. CDR3 sequence: CSAGSSGRAEQFF. CDR3 bases: TGCAGCGCCGGGAGTAGCGGGAGGGCGGAGCAGTTCTTC.